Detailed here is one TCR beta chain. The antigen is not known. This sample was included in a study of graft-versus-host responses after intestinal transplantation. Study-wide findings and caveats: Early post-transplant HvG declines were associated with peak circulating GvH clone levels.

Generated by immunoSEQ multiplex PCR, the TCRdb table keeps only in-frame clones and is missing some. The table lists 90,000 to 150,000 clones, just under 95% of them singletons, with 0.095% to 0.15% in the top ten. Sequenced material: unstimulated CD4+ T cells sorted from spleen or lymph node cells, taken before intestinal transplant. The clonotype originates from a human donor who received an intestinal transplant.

The CDR3 protein is CASTHAENTEAFF. The CDR3 DNA is TGTGCCAGCACCCATGCAGAGAACACTGAAGCTTTCTTT. The chain has TRBV2 and TRBJ1-1, with unresolved D. CDR1 is SNHLY and CDR2 is FYNNEI in the germline V gene. There are 13 residues in the CDR3. V was trimmed by 7 bases and J by 1 base, leaving 10 bases between them.